The following is a T cell receptor beta chain sequence with its context. Its antigen remains unknown. Generated by immunoSEQ multiplex PCR, the TCRdb table keeps only in-frame clones and is missing some. This sample has 5,000 or so clones, with 94% found just once. These data come from a study of T cells after posttransplantation cyclophosphamide. Study-wide results and caveats: Recipient CMV seropositivity and CMV reactivation strongly tracked TRB clonality. Tissue-infiltrating T cells from skin or gut overlapped little with blood T cells. Later blood repertoires were often dominated by clones from the donor CD8+ memory compartment.

The sequence was collected from a woman aged 55-70 years in good health, CMV-negative, and a related stem cell transplant donor. The sample comprised CD4+ T cells sorted from bone marrow.

Here the CDR3 DNA reads TGTGCCAGCAGCCACCCCCGCGCCGACTACGCCAACGAGCAGTACTTC. Protein sequence: CASSHPRADYANEQYF. The chain carries TRBV7-8 and TRBJ2-7; D might be TRBD2 (5 bases). This CDR3 is built from 16 residues. V lost 5 bases and J 5 bases, leaving 22 bases between the germline ends. Looked up from germline, CDR1 is SGHVS and CDR2 is FQNEAQ.